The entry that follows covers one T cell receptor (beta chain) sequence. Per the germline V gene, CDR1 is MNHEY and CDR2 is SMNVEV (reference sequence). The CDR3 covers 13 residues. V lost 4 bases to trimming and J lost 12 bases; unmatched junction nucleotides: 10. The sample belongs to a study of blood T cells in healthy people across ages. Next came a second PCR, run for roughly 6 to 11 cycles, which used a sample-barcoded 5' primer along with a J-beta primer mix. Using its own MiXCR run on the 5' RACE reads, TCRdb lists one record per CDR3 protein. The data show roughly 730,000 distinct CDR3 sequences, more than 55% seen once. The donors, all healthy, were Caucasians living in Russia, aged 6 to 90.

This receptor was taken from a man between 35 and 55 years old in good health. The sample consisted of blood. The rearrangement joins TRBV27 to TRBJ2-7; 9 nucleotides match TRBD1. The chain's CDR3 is CASSSRTGELRYF. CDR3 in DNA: TGTGCCAGCAGTTCCCGGACAGGGGAACTGAGGTACTTC.